This T cell receptor (beta chain) was sequenced in a study of blood T cell repertoires in COVID-19. This CDR3 comprises 17 residues. Germline V gene sequence: CDR1 LGHNA, CDR2 YSLEER. Trimming took 0 bases from V and 6 from J, leaving 19 bases between them. The repertoire was sequenced with immunoSEQ multiplex PCR; TCRdb's copy has only in-frame clones and lacks some. The sample lists approximately 260,000 clones, around nine tenths seen once, with approximately 2% in the top ten. The receptor was derived from a woman between 18 and 29 years old who had recovered from COVID-19. The V gene is TRBV4-3, the J gene TRBJ2-3; a possible D gene is TRBD2 (5 bases). Sequenced: PBMCs or T cells enriched from blood (not recorded which). Here the CDR3 reads CASSQESPPRGLDTQYF. The CDR3 DNA reads TGCGCCAGCAGCCAAGAATCCCCACCTCGGGGTTTGGATACGCAGTATTTT.